The 24 T cell receptor beta chains below come from one sample, sequenced in a study of blood T cell repertoires in COVID-19. The assay was immunoSEQ multiplex PCR, and TCRdb's table has in-frame clones only and misses some. The sample records tens of thousands of clones, around 84% being singletons. Material: peripheral blood. These receptors all stem from a woman aged 55-70 years with acute or convalescent COVID-19.

V is TRBV4-1 and J is TRBJ2-7, with D perhaps TRBD2 (6 bases). This CDR3 has 14 residues. The germline CDR1 and CDR2 sequences are MGHRA and YSYEKL. The V end was cut by 8 bases, the J end by 7 bases, with 21 bases between. The CDR3 DNA sequence: TGCGCCAGCGCCCCCGAGACACCCGCGGGGGAGCAGTACTTC. Its protein product is CASAPETPAGEQYF.

The chain is built from TRBV11-2 and TRBJ2-1, with 8 bases that match TRBD1. The CDR3 is made up of 15 amino acids. J gave up 2 bases and V 5 bases, and 5 bases lay outside the gene matches. Germline-derived CDR1 and CDR2 are SGHAT and FQNNGV. CDR3 in DNA: TGTGCCAGCAGCACCAGGGGGCTTCCCTACAATGAGCAGTTCTTC. This translates into CASSTRGLPYNEQFF.

CDR3 nucleotide sequence: TGCGCCAGCACCCCGGACAGGGGGGATGACTACGAGCAGTACTTC. This codes for CASTPDRGDDYEQYF. The chain carries TRBV10-2 and TRBJ2-7; 10 nucleotides agree with TRBD1. CDR3 size: 15 residues. J was trimmed by 3 bases and V by 7 bases; bases with no gene match: 9. Germline V gene lookup returns CDR1 WSHSY and CDR2 SAAADI.

This sequence joins TRBV6-5 and TRBJ1-2; 7 bases agree with TRBD1. This CDR3 is built from 15 residues. J lost 5 bases, V lost 6 bases, and 12 bases had no gene match. Germline V lookup: CDR1 MNHEY, CDR2 SVGAGI. CDR3 protein: CASRTNRGIGYGYTF. The DNA of the CDR3 is TGTGCCAGCAGAACGAACAGGGGTATAGGTTATGGCTACACCTTC.

This rearrangement joins TRBV19 to TRBJ1-5; 7 bases map to TRBD1. The CDR3 has 14 residues. Germline CDR1 LNHDA, CDR2 SQIVND (reference sequence). With V trimmed by 3 bases and J by 4 bases, 3 bases remained unmatched. The CDR3 bases are TGTGCCAGTAGTATTAGGACAGGAAATCAGCCCCAGCATTTT. It translates to CASSIRTGNQPQHF.

The chain recombines TRBV6-2 or TRBV6-3 with TRBJ2-7, with a weak D call TRBD2 (6 bases). Germline V gene lookup returns CDR1 MNHEY and CDR2 SVGEGT. The CDR3 covers 12 residues. V lost 3 bases and J lost 6, with 9 bases in between. DNA of the CDR3: TGTGCCAGCAGTTATCAGGGAGGCGAGCAGTACTTC. Its protein product is CASSYQGGEQYF.

The chain carries TRBV18 and TRBJ2-1, with 13 bases that match TRBD2. Germline V gene sequence: CDR1 KGHSH, CDR2 LQKENI. This CDR3 is built from 16 residues. V gave up 4 bases and J gave up 5 bases; unmatched junction bases: 5. CDR3 DNA sequence: TGTGCCAGCTCACGGCTACTAGCGGGGGGGGACAATGAGCAGTTCTTC. It specifies CASSRLLAGGDNEQFF.

The J gene is TRBJ1-2, the V gene TRBV29-1; the match to TRBD1 covers 7 bases. CDR1 is SQVTM and CDR2 is ANQGSEA in the germline V gene. V lost 5 bases and J lost 7; bases outside the gene matches: 13. This CDR3 comprises 14 residues. CDR3 loop: CSVTRDSPLRGYTF. In nucleotides, the CDR3 is TGCAGCGTTACCCGGGACAGCCCATTGCGTGGCTACACCTTC.

CDR3 nucleotides: TGTGCCAGCAGTCAGACTAGCTACAATGAGCAGTTCTTC. Its protein is CASSQTSYNEQFF. The chain recombines TRBV12-3 or TRBV12-4 with TRBJ2-1; tentative D call: TRBD2 (6 bases). CDR3 length equals 13 residues. V was shortened by 5 bases and J by 3 bases, with 8 bases between the two germline ends.

The chain has TRBV19 and TRBJ1-4; 7 positions match TRBD1. The germline CDR1 and CDR2 sequences are LNHDA and SQIVND (reference sequence). Losses at the gene ends were 4 bases for V and 1 base for J; bases not matched to a gene: 9. This CDR3 has 17 amino acids. CDR3 coding DNA: TGTGCCAGTAGTAACAATCGGGACAGCCTAACTAATGAAAAACTGTTTTTT. Translated, it gives CASSNNRDSLTNEKLFF.

The chain recombines TRBV9 with TRBJ1-4; D is possibly TRBD1 (5 bases). The length of the CDR3 is 15 residues. Germline CDR1 reads SGDLS; CDR2 reads YYNGEE. V lost 2 bases, J lost 8 bases, and 16 bases lay in between. DNA of the CDR3: TGTGCCAGCAGCGTCTCTCCAGGGCGTGACGAAAAACTGTTTTTT. Translating gives CASSVSPGRDEKLFF.

The V and J genes are TRBV6-5 and TRBJ1-2, with D possibly matching TRBD1 (5 bases). The CDR3 consists of 13 residues. CDR1 MNHEY and CDR2 SVGAGI come from the germline V gene. Trimming cost V 7 bases and J 4 bases, with 13 bases left between them. The CDR3 loop reads CASTTGEGYGYTF. The CDR3 nucleotides read TGTGCCAGCACAACAGGCGAAGGCTATGGCTACACCTTC.

The chain couples TRBV5-1 to TRBJ2-1; 12 nucleotides match TRBD2. Trimming took 1 base from V and 7 from J; bases not matched to a gene: 9. Germline values: CDR1 SGHRS, CDR2 YFSETQ. The CDR3 consists of 17 residues. The CDR3 protein is CASSLRPSGGAWNEQFF. DNA of the CDR3: TGCGCCAGCAGCTTGCGGCCTAGCGGGGGGGCCTGGAATGAGCAGTTCTTC.

The chain links TRBV10-3 to TRBJ1-2; D is perhaps TRBD1 (6 bases). With 3 bases removed from V and 8 bases from J, the gap between germline ends came to 13 bases. This CDR3 comprises 13 residues. From germline, CDR1 is ENHRY and CDR2 SYGVKD. For the CDR3, the DNA is TGTGCCATCAGTGAATCAGGGGTTCAAGGCTACACCTTC. It translates to CAISESGVQGYTF.

J is TRBJ2-7 and V is TRBV11-2; tentatively, D is TRBD1 (5 bases). V lost 5 bases and J 0 bases, leaving 14 bases between the germline ends. From germline, CDR1 is SGHAT and CDR2 FQNNGV. This CDR3 is 15 amino acids long. The CDR3 loop reads CASSLQLDSSYEQYF. In nucleotides, the CDR3 is TGTGCCAGCAGCCTCCAGTTAGACAGCTCCTACGAGCAGTACTTC.

The CDR3 spells CASSQDWGGGSYNEQFF. The CDR3 DNA sequence: TGTGCCAGCAGCCAAGATTGGGGGGGCGGGTCCTACAATGAGCAGTTCTTC. The chain employs TRBV3-1 (or the pseudogene TRBV3-2) and TRBJ2-1; TRBD2 might be the D (7 bases). Germline values: CDR1 LGHDT, CDR2 YNNKEL (reference sequence). Trimming took 0 bases from V and 1 from J, leaving 13 bases between them. The CDR3 length is 17 residues.

The V and J genes are TRBV27 and TRBJ1-1; D remains unclear. From germline, CDR1 is MNHEY and CDR2 SMNVEV (reference sequence). This CDR3 has 16 amino acids. V was pared by 2 bases and J by 5 bases, with 18 bases between. The CDR3 sequence is CASSLVGDLGGTEAFF. In DNA form, the CDR3 reads TGTGCCAGCAGTTTAGTCGGGGATTTGGGCGGGACTGAAGCTTTCTTT.

The chain uses TRBV2 and TRBJ2-4, with 7 bases identical to TRBD2. With V trimmed by 6 bases and J by 7 bases, 9 bases remained unmatched. The CDR3 is made up of 14 amino acids. CDR1 and CDR2 from the germline V gene are SNHLY and FYNNEI. Written as DNA, the CDR3 is TGTGCCAGCAGAGGGAACGGGGGGATCAACATTCAGTACTTC. This translates into CASRGNGGINIQYF.

The chain couples TRBV6-6 to TRBJ2-2; 11 nucleotides agree with TRBD2. This CDR3 spans 19 amino acids. V lost 5 bases to trimming and J lost 5 bases; unmatched junction nucleotides: 16. Germline V gene data show CDR1 as MNHNY and CDR2 as SVGAGI (reference sequence). DNA of the CDR3: TGTGCCAGCAGTCCAAAGGGCTTGACTAGCGGGGTAAAGACCGGGGAGCTGTTTTTT. Translation: CASSPKGLTSGVKTGELFF.

The gene calls are TRBV24-1 and TRBJ1-2; 7 nucleotides agree with TRBD1. CDR3 length: 16 amino acids. CDR1 and CDR2 (germline): KGHDR, SFDVKD. With 4 bases clipped from V and 3 bases from J, the junction kept 10 bases outside the gene matches. The CDR3: CATSESGTALYYGYTF. The CDR3, as DNA: TGTGCCACCAGTGAGTCCGGGACAGCGCTTTACTATGGCTACACCTTC.

This clone was observed once. This sequence joins TRBV7-9 and TRBJ1-3, with a weak D call TRBD1 (5 bases). CDR1 is SEHNR, CDR2 FQNEAQ, per germline (reference sequence). The CDR3 is 17 residues long. V lost 5 bases, J lost 0 bases, and 17 bases lay in between. The CDR3 DNA is TGTGCCAGCAGCGTGTACAGGATACCTAGCTCTGGAAACACCATATATTTT. It codes for CASSVYRIPSSGNTIYF.

V usage is TRBV4-2 and J usage is TRBJ2-3; D remains unclear. The ends were cut back, 5 bases at V and 2 bases at J, with 11 bases in the middle. Germline CDR1 LGHNA, CDR2 YNFKEQ. CDR3 length equals 14 residues. The CDR3 sequence: CASSGARDTDTQYF. Written as DNA, the CDR3 is TGTGCCAGCAGCGGCGCTAGAGACACAGATACGCAGTATTTT.

This rearrangement joins TRBV6-5 to TRBJ1-1; 10 positions match TRBD1. The germline V gene has CDR1 MNHEY and CDR2 SVGAGI. The CDR3 covers 13 residues. The V gene end was trimmed by 6 bases and the J gene end by 4 bases; junction bases not matched to a gene: 2. The CDR3 loop reads CASRRTGGTEAFF. The CDR3 DNA sequence: TGTGCCAGCAGGAGGACAGGGGGCACTGAAGCTTTCTTT.

The CDR3 region is CASSQPPQKNTEAFF. The DNA for the CDR3 is TGCGCCAGCAGCCAACCGCCACAGAAGAACACTGAAGCTTTCTTT. V usage is TRBV4-1 and J usage is TRBJ1-1; D gene ambiguous. Trimming pared 2 bases from V and 1 base from J, leaving 11 bases between. Germline CDR1 reads MGHRA; CDR2 reads YSYEKL. The CDR3 is 15 amino acids.